A single sample gave rise to the 3 T cell receptor beta chains below, sequenced in a study of shared clonotypes between healthy human individuals. Sequenced by immunoSEQ multiplex PCR; TCRdb stores in-frame clones only, minus some. Of approximately 2.3 million clones detected, approximately 95% appear once; the ten largest clones hold about 0.41%. Material for sequencing was naive CD4+ T cells from PBMCs. Subset denoted: CD45RA+ positively selected. The receptor source for this set is a young man in good health. Some clones in this sample may be carry-over from other donors' samples.

This clone was picked up one time. V and J are TRBV9 and TRBJ2-7; D may correspond to TRBD1 or TRBD2 (7 bases each). The V end was cut by 4 bases, the J end by 4 bases, with 18 bases between. This CDR3 spans 15 amino acids. Germline V gene lookup returns CDR1 SGDLS and CDR2 YYNGEE. Written as DNA, the CDR3 is TGTGCCAGCAGCCGAGGGGGCGGGGGCTATTACGAGCAGTACTTC. This sequence encodes CASSRGGGGYYEQYF.

This clone was picked up a small number of times. This chain connects TRBV2 to TRBJ1-3; D ambiguous. The CDR3 has 12 residues. The V end lost 4 bases, the J end lost 7 bases, and 8 bases lay between the germline ends. Germline CDR1 and CDR2: SNHLY and FYNNEI. The CDR3: CASSVSSNTIYF. Here the CDR3 DNA reads TGTGCCAGCAGTGTGTCCAGCAACACCATATATTTT.

The V gene is TRBV9, the J gene TRBJ2-4; the D gene is possibly TRBD2 (6 bases). V was shortened by 0 bases and J by 10 bases, with 17 bases between the two germline ends. The CDR3 length is 15 residues. Germline loops: CDR1 SGDLS, CDR2 YYNGEE. CDR3 sequence reads: CASSVDLRTTGIQYF. For the CDR3, the DNA is TGTGCCAGCAGCGTAGATTTAAGGACTACGGGAATTCAGTACTTC.